This TCR beta chain was obtained from a study of T-cell reconstitution after alpha-beta-depleted transplantation in children. Study-level findings and limits: Newly produced T cells mostly provided counts and TCRbeta diversity after one year, as hyperexpanded clones declined.

The CDR3 is made up of 14 amino acids. The germline V gene has CDR1 WSHSY and CDR2 SAAADI. V lost 7 bases and J lost 6; bases outside the gene matches: 6. Note on this clonotype: Its specificity is unknown.

The authors prepared the TCRbeta library with unique molecular identifiers. TCRdb re-analysed the PCR reads in MiXCR, keeping a single row per CDR3 protein. The sample holds about 400,000 distinct CDR3 sequences; 16% are singletons and the top ten take approximately 29%. The TCR sequence derives from a boy younger than two who had a stem cell transplant for Wiskott-Aldrich syndrome, so the T cells may come from the graft donor. The rearrangement uses TRBV10-2 and TRBJ2-7; TRBD2 aligns across 13 bases. This specimen consisted of PBMCs, mostly from graft donor cells, obtained 360 days after TCRalphabeta/CD19-depleted stem cell transplant. CDR3 bases: TGCGCCAGCACCGGGACTAGCGGGAAGGTCGAGCAGTACTTC. The encoded protein is CASTGTSGKVEQYF.